Below are 28 T cell receptor beta chains sequenced from a single sample in a study of cytomegalovirus exposure and HLA in healthy donors. Researchers ran the PCR with 60 Vbeta and 13 Jbeta primers. Measured with immunoSEQ multiplex PCR; TCRdb has only the in-frame clones, and not every one. The sample holds over 100,000 clones; approximately 78% are singletons and the top ten take about a fifth. Sequencing was performed on PBMCs. The receptors stem from a man in his thirties or forties in good health and CMV-seropositive.

This chain uses TRBV20-1 with TRBJ2-3; D might be TRBD2 (6 bases). The germline CDR1 and CDR2 sequences are DFQATT and SNEGSKA (reference sequence). The CDR3 runs 11 residues. V lost 6 bases and J 7 bases, leaving 11 bases between the germline ends. Written as DNA, the CDR3 is TGCAGTGCCAACCTAGCGTATACGCAGTATTTT. It is translated as CSANLAYTQYF.

This clone appeared a few times. The genes are TRBV7-3 and TRBJ2-7; D is perhaps TRBD1 (6 bases). This CDR3 has 14 amino acids. Germline CDR1 SGHTA, CDR2 FQGTGA. V was cut by 2 bases and J by 3 bases, with 11 bases left in between. CDR3 bases: TGTGCCAGCAGCTTAGGGGGCTTCAGCTACGAGCAGTACGTC. Encoded protein: CASSLGGFSYEQYV.

This clone occurred once. This rearrangement joins TRBV19 to TRBJ2-2; no definite D call. CDR1 is LNHDA and CDR2 is SQIVND in the germline V gene (reference sequence). This CDR3 spans 14 amino acids. V was cut by 2 bases and J by 3 bases, with 7 bases left in between. CDR3 sequence reads: CASSIRIDTGELFF. CDR3 coding DNA: TGTGCCAGTAGTATAAGAATAGACACCGGGGAGCTGTTTTTT.

Concerning this clone itself: One end of the junction does not line up with germline, which may come from a read error. This sample also contains other DNA sequences that code for the same CDR3. V usage is TRBV15 and J usage is TRBJ1-5; 7 bases fit TRBD1. Per the germline V gene, CDR1 is LNHNV and CDR2 is YYDKDF (reference sequence). The CDR3 has 14 residues. The CDR3 is CATSRDRANQPQHF. CDR3 nucleotide sequence: TGTGCCACCAGCCGAGACAGGGCTAATCAGCCCCAGCATTTT.

This clone occurred a few times. The V gene is TRBV29-1, the J gene TRBJ1-2; D not certain. This CDR3 spans 15 amino acids. V lost 4 bases to trimming and J lost 4 bases, with 19 bases between them. In germline, CDR1 is SQVTM, CDR2 ANQGSEA. CDR3 nucleotide sequence: TGCAGCGTTGCCGCGGGGTTTCTTGGTCTCTATGGCTACACCTTC. Protein product: CSVAAGFLGLYGYTF.

The J gene is TRBJ2-5, the V gene TRBV13; 9 bases are a match to TRBD2. This CDR3 has 16 amino acids. Trimming removed 5 bases from V and 5 bases from J; junction bases left unmatched: 12. The germline CDR1 and CDR2 sequences are PRHDT and FYEKMQ (reference sequence). This CDR3 is CASSPSGGTVQETQYF. DNA of the CDR3: TGTGCCAGCAGCCCGAGCGGGGGGACCGTCCAGGAGACCCAGTACTTC.

The genes are TRBV10-3 and TRBJ1-1, with TRBD1 matching over 9 bases. From germline, CDR1 is ENHRY and CDR2 SYGVKD. The V and J ends lost 0 bases and 0 bases, in that order; junction bases with no gene match: 8. This CDR3 has 18 amino acids. Here the CDR3 reads CAISESMGTGTLNTEAFF. The DNA for the CDR3 is TGTGCCATCAGTGAGTCCATGGGGACAGGGACCTTGAACACTGAAGCTTTCTTT.

A few counts support this clone. The V and J genes are TRBV5-1 and TRBJ1-5, with TRBD1 matching over 9 bases. This CDR3 contains 17 residues. Germline V CDR1 and CDR2: SGHRS, YFSETQ. V shed 0 bases, J shed 4 bases, and the junction held 8 bases outside the gene matches. The CDR3, as DNA: TGCGCCAGCAGCTTGGTACCCGTGGGACAGGGTAATCAGCCCCAGCATTTT. Residues: CASSLVPVGQGNQPQHF.

The V and J genes are TRBV7-9 and TRBJ2-1, with D possibly TRBD2 on 6 matching bases. Germline assignment: CDR1 SEHNR and CDR2 FQNEAQ (reference sequence). V was cut by 4 bases and J by 9 bases, with 13 bases left in between. CDR3 length equals 13 residues. The CDR3 DNA reads TGTGCCAGCAGCTCCTGGGGGGAGATTGAGCAGTTCTTC. Protein product: CASSSWGEIEQFF.

The chain uses TRBV15 and TRBJ2-7; the D gene is possibly TRBD2 (7 bases). Germline V gene lookup returns CDR1 LNHNV and CDR2 YYDKDF (reference sequence). The CDR3 contains 19 residues. Trimming took off 1 base at V and 1 base at J, with 23 bases between the two ends. The CDR3: CATSRVPPLAGEGSYEQYF. For the CDR3, the DNA is TGTGCCACCAGCAGAGTACCCCCCTTGGCAGGGGAGGGGTCCTACGAGCAGTACTTC.

This clone was seen only a few times. The rearrangement joins TRBV11-3 to TRBJ2-7; 7 bases agree with TRBD1. This CDR3 contains 11 residues. J was trimmed by 7 bases and V by 5 bases; bases with no gene match: 2. Germline V gene data show CDR1 as SGHNT and CDR2 as YENEEA. CDR3 nucleotides: TGTGCCAGCAGCCAGGGGGTTGAGCAGTACTTC. Translating it yields CASSQGVEQYF. The entire variable domain, with the rest obtained from reference TRBV11-3 and TRBJ2-7, is as follows: EAGVVQSPRYKIIEKKQPVAFWCNPISGHNTLYWYLQNLGQGPELLIRYENEEAVDDSQLPKDRFSAERLKGVDSTLKIQPAELGDSAVYLCASSQGVEQYFGPGTRLTVT.

The genes are TRBV6-1 and TRBJ2-5; 7 nucleotides line up with TRBD2. The J segment lost 2 bases and the V segment lost 8 bases, leaving 8 bases of the junction unmatched. The V gene's germline CDR1 is MNHNS and CDR2 SASEGT. This CDR3 is built from 14 residues. CDR3 sequence: CASREGRVQETQYF. The CDR3 DNA reads as TGTGCCAGCCGAGAGGGGAGGGTACAAGAGACCCAGTACTTC.

This clone was seen once. The chain joins TRBV30 to TRBJ2-7; possibly TRBD2 for D (5 bases). Germline CDR1 and CDR2: GTSNPN and SVGIG (reference sequence). CDR3 size: 12 residues. V dropped 2 bases and J dropped 5 bases, with 10 bases sitting between them. CDR3 region: CAWSPMRDEQYF. CDR3 nucleotide sequence: TGTGCCTGGAGTCCCATGCGGGACGAGCAGTACTTC. The whole variable domain, remainder taken from reference TRBV30 and TRBJ2-7, is SQTIHQWPATLVQPVGSPLSLECTVEGTSNPNLYWYRQAAGRGLQLLFYSVGIGQISSEVPQNLSASRPQDRQFILSSKKLLLSDSGFYLCAWSPMRDEQYFGPGTRLTVT.

This sequence joins TRBV5-1 and TRBJ1-1; D is uncertain. CDR3 length: 13 amino acids. V gave up 3 bases and J gave up 6 bases, with 12 bases separating them. Germline values: CDR1 SGHRS, CDR2 YFSETQ. In DNA, the CDR3 is TGCGCCAGCAGCTGGAGGGTGTTGTCTGAAGCTTTCTTT. Its protein is CASSWRVLSEAFF.

The chain joins TRBV10-3 to TRBJ2-3; TRBD2 might be the D (6 bases). V was trimmed by 9 bases and J by 0 bases, leaving 25 bases between them. CDR3 length: 18 residues. Looked up from germline, CDR1 is ENHRY and CDR2 is SYGVKD. CDR3 nucleotides: TGTGCCATTGGGGGAGAGCGGGCTGATCTCTCTAGCACAGATACGCAGTATTTT. Translating gives CAIGGERADLSSTDTQYF.

The chain is built from TRBV28 and TRBJ1-5; 7 positions match TRBD1. Trimming removed 9 bases from V and 7 bases from J; junction bases left unmatched: 12. The CDR3 contains 14 residues. CDR1 and CDR2 from the germline V gene are MDHEN and SYDVKM. This chain's CDR3 is CASLEQGIGQPQHF. DNA for the CDR3: TGTGCCAGTCTCGAACAGGGGATCGGGCAGCCCCAGCATTTT.

The chain has TRBV6-4 and TRBJ1-2; 8 nucleotides match TRBD1. The CDR3 sequence is 13 residues long. V lost 4 bases and J lost 8; bases outside the gene matches: 6. Germline V CDR1 and CDR2: MRHNA, SNTAGT. The CDR3 nucleotides read TGTGCCAGCAGTGGTGGACAGGGTTACGGCTACACCTTC. This translates into CASSGGQGYGYTF.

This rearrangement joins TRBV15 to TRBJ2-7; 9 positions match TRBD2. CDR1 is LNHNV and CDR2 is YYDKDF in the germline V gene (reference sequence). The V and J ends lost 0 bases and 2 bases, in that order; junction bases with no gene match: 8. The CDR3 spans 17 residues. The CDR3 here is CATSRDRGAGGAYEQYF. In DNA form, the CDR3 reads TGTGCCACCAGCAGAGACCGAGGAGCGGGGGGAGCCTACGAGCAGTACTTC.

This chain links TRBV2 with TRBJ2-3; D may be TRBD2 (6 bases). The CDR3 runs 16 residues. Between the trimmed V and J ends, which lost 2 bases and 1 base, there was a span of 13 bases. Looked up from germline, CDR1 is SNHLY and CDR2 is FYNNEI. CDR3 coding DNA: TGTGCCAGCAGTGAATTCCGGGGGTGGGGCACAGATACGCAGTATTTT. As protein: CASSEFRGWGTDTQYF.

This clone has just one count. V is TRBV5-1 and J is TRBJ1-2; D possibly corresponds to TRBD1 (5 bases). Trimming took off 3 bases at V and 2 bases at J, with 17 bases between the two ends. CDR3 size: 16 residues. Per germline, CDR1 SGHRS and CDR2 YFSETQ. CDR3 nucleotides: TGCGCCAGCAGCTACAAAGTGGGACTTTCCAACTATGGCTACACCTTC. Translating it yields CASSYKVGLSNYGYTF.

V is TRBV7-8 and J is TRBJ1-2; TRBD1 is a possible D gene (5 bases). CDR1 is SGHVS, CDR2 FQNEAQ, per germline. This CDR3 is built from 15 residues. V was clipped by 3 bases and J by 4 bases, with 15 bases between them. The CDR3: CASSFGTAGGYGYTF. CDR3 nucleotides: TGTGCCAGCAGCTTTGGGACCGCGGGGGGCTATGGCTACACCTTC. Using reference TRBV7-8 and TRBJ1-2 for the parts outside the CDR3, the full variable domain is GAGVSQSPRYKVAKRGQDVALRCDPISGHVSLFWYQQALGQGPEFLTYFQNEAQLDKSGLPSDRFFAERPEGSVSTLKIQRTQQEDSAVYLCASSFGTAGGYGYTFGSGTRLTVV.

This chain connects TRBV18 to TRBJ2-7; 8 bases align to TRBD1. The trim removed 2 bases at V and 0 bases at J, leaving 3 bases unmatched. Germline V gives CDR1 KGHSH, CDR2 LQKENI. The CDR3 extends over 15 amino acids. The CDR3 sequence: CASSPGDRSSYEQYF. The DNA for the CDR3 is TGTGCCAGCTCACCAGGGGACAGGAGCTCCTACGAGCAGTACTTC.

The CDR3 DNA is TGTGCCAGCGCCCCCGGACAGGTCCCCTCTCCCCAGCATTTT. Amino acid sequence: CASAPGQVPSPQHF. V is TRBV28 and J is TRBJ1-5; 7 nucleotides match TRBD1. Losses at the gene ends were 8 bases for V and 10 bases for J; bases not matched to a gene: 14. There are 14 residues in the CDR3. The germline V gene encodes CDR1 MDHEN and CDR2 SYDVKM.

CDR3 DNA sequence: TGTGCCAGTAGTATCGGGACAACAGCCTACGAGCAGTACTTC. Protein: CASSIGTTAYEQYF. The chain recombines TRBV19 with TRBJ2-7, with D possibly TRBD1 on 6 matching bases. The V and J ends lost 3 bases and 2 bases respectively, with 11 bases between them. CDR1 and CDR2 (germline): LNHDA, SQIVND (reference sequence). The CDR3 is 14 residues long.

This chain joins TRBV5-5 and TRBJ2-7; the match to TRBD1 covers 7 bases. Germline V CDR1 and CDR2: SGHKS, YYEKEE (reference sequence). J was trimmed by 6 bases and V by 4 bases; bases with no gene match: 4. This CDR3 is 12 amino acids long. The chain's CDR3 is CASSPGTVEQYV. The CDR3 region has the DNA TGTGCCAGCAGCCCCGGGACAGTCGAGCAGTACGTC.

This clone was picked up one time. This same CDR3 is encoded by further DNA sequences in the sample. The chain employs TRBV9 and TRBJ1-1; D might be TRBD1 (6 bases). Trimming pared 2 bases from V and 5 bases from J, leaving 10 bases between. Germline CDR1 SGDLS, CDR2 YYNGEE. The CDR3 is made up of 13 amino acids. CDR3 DNA sequence: TGTGCCAGCAGCGTCGGGGGGGCAACTGAAGCTTTCTTT. This translates into CASSVGGATEAFF.

In DNA, the CDR3 is TGTGCCTGGATAGGAGGGGGCCGGAACACTGAAGCTTTCTTT. Translation gives CAWIGGGRNTEAFF. J is TRBJ1-1 and V is TRBV30; TRBD1 matches 7 bases. CDR3 length: 14 amino acids. With 4 bases clipped from V and 1 base from J, the junction kept 6 bases outside the gene matches. Germline CDR1 and CDR2: GTSNPN and SVGIG (reference sequence). Complete variable domain (other parts from reference TRBV30 and TRBJ1-1): SQTIHQWPATLVQPVGSPLSLECTVEGTSNPNLYWYRQAAGRGLQLLFYSVGIGQISSEVPQNLSASRPQDRQFILSSKKLLLSDSGFYLCAWIGGGRNTEAFFGQGTRLTVV.

The chain is built from TRBV10-3 and TRBJ1-1; D is unclear. V dropped 5 bases and J dropped 4 bases, with 11 bases sitting between them. The CDR3 has 13 residues. The germline CDR1 and CDR2 sequences are ENHRY and SYGVKD. The DNA of the CDR3 is TGTGCCATCAGTCCGGCCGGGAGCACTGAAGCTTTCTTT. Amino acids: CAISPAGSTEAFF.